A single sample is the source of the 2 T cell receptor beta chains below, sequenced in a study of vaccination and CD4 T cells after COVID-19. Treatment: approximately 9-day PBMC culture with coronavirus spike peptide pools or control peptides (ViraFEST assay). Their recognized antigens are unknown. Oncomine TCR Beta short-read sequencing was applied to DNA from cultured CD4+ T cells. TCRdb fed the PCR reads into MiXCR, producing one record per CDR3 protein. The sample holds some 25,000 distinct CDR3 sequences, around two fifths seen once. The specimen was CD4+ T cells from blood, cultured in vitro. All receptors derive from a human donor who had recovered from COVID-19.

The CDR3 reads CASSKDSGNTIYF. In DNA form, the CDR3 reads TGTGCCAGCAGCAAGGACTCTGGAAACACCATATATTTT. The V call is TRBV7-9, the J call TRBJ1-3, with unresolved D. Looked up from germline, CDR1 is SEHNR and CDR2 is FQNEAQ (reference sequence). The CDR3 loop spans 13 amino acids. The ends were cut back, 5 bases at V and 0 bases at J, with 5 bases in the middle. Combining the CDR3 with reference TRBV7-9 and TRBJ1-3 gives the whole variable domain DTGVSQNPRHKITKRGQNVTFRCDPISEHNRLYWYRQTLGQGPEFLTYFQNEAQLEKSRLLSDRFSAERPKGSFSTLEIQRTEQGDSAMYLCASSKDSGNTIYFGEGSWLTVV.

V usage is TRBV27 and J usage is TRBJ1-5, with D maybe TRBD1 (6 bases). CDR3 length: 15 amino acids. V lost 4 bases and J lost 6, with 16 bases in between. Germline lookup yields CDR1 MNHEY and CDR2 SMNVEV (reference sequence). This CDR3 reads CASSSRGALSQPQHF. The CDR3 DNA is TGTGCCAGCAGTTCGCGGGGGGCCCTCAGTCAGCCCCAGCATTTT.